The clone carrying this T cell receptor (beta chain) showed up many times. Its antigen is still unknown. Blood was drawn at first hyperthyroidism diagnosis, before any ophthalmopathy symptoms. Using 9.5 to 10 ml of fresh peripheral blood, PBMCs were prepared. Per the germline V gene, CDR1 is DFQATT and CDR2 is SNEGSKA (reference sequence). The length of the CDR3 is 14 residues. V lost 8 bases and J lost 5; bases outside the gene matches: 9. The data originate from a study of T cells in Graves' hyperthyroidism and ophthalmopathy. There were TCR beta CDR3 regions amplified from RNA transcripts. The HTBI set primed first-round TCR CDR3 RT-PCR. MiXCR, run by TCRdb on the multiplex PCR reads, gives a single entry per CDR3 protein. The sample contains fewer than 450,000 distinct CDR3 sequences, about 18% of which appear only once. Overall study results and limits: In the analysis, a 13 V-J model separated ophthalmopathy from stable hyperthyroidism.

The sample was blood. This sequence joins TRBV20-1 and TRBJ2-5; 12 bases are shared with TRBD2. The clonotype comes from a woman in her twenties or thirties with Graves' hyperthyroidism that later progressed to Graves' ophthalmopathy. CDR3 in amino acids: CSHSTSGRRETQYF. In DNA, the CDR3 is TGCAGTCACTCGACTAGCGGGAGACGGGAGACCCAGTACTTC.